The 31 T cell receptor beta chains presented below share a single source sample, sequenced in a study of identical twins (dated by TCRdb to about 2016). The method behind the library was 5' RACE. The listed sequencing device is Illumina HiSeq 2000. In TCRdb, the public reads were trimmed at Q25 with fastp and aligned with MiXCR, with productive beta chains retained. Rows merge per CDR3 protein into single entries with the most common DNA and genes. This sample holds about 730,000 distinct CDR3 sequences; about 20% were observed only once. 4.3% of the sample goes to the ten largest clones. These data also formed part of another study, on T cells expressing NK-cell markers.

The specimen sequenced was PBMCs. The source is a young woman in good health.

The genes are TRBV29-1 and TRBJ2-1; 9 nucleotides line up with TRBD2. The CDR3 covers 13 residues. The V segment lost 7 bases and the J segment 9 bases; nucleotides outside the gene matches: 10. Germline CDR1 and CDR2: SQVTM and ANQGSEA. In DNA form, the CDR3 reads TGCAGCGGGCGATTTAGCGGGAGTGGTGAGCAGTTCTTC. It specifies CSGRFSGSGEQFF.

This clonotype was counted only a few times. This chain connects TRBV6-4 to TRBJ2-1, with TRBD2 matching 8 bases. V shed 3 bases, J shed 0 bases, and the junction held 4 bases outside the gene matches. The CDR3 has 16 amino acids. Germline V gene sequence: CDR1 MRHNA, CDR2 SNTAGT. The DNA for the CDR3 is TGTGCCAGCAGTGAGCGTCTAGCGGGCTCCTACAATGAGCAGTTCTTC. Its translation: CASSERLAGSYNEQFF.

This clonotype occurred many times. The J gene is TRBJ2-6, the V gene TRBV3-1; no firm D call. The CDR3 is 15 amino acids. V lost 1 base and J lost 1, with 5 bases in between. Looked up from germline, CDR1 is LGHDT and CDR2 is YNNKEL (reference sequence). The CDR3 spells CASSQVPSGANVLTF. Written as DNA, the CDR3 is TGTGCCAGCAGCCAAGTGCCATCTGGGGCCAACGTCCTGACTTTC.

This rearrangement joins TRBV12-3 or TRBV12-4 to TRBJ2-7; D is perhaps TRBD2 (6 bases). This CDR3 contains 14 residues. V shed 3 bases and J shed 2 bases, with 11 bases lying between them. CDR3 DNA: TGTGCCAGCAGTTTTGGAGGGGTGGCCTACGAGCAGTACTTC. It encodes CASSFGGVAYEQYF.

The J gene is TRBJ2-3, the V gene TRBV3-1; D is ambiguous. Germline-derived CDR1 and CDR2 are LGHDT and YNNKEL (reference sequence). The ends were cut back, 8 bases at V and 2 bases at J, with 17 bases in the middle. The CDR3 loop spans 15 amino acids. The CDR3 reads CASCDFLDFTDTQYF. For the CDR3, the DNA is TGTGCCAGCTGCGACTTCCTCGATTTCACAGATACGCAGTATTTT.

V and J are TRBV15 and TRBJ1-2; D gene unclear. The V gene's germline CDR1 is LNHNV and CDR2 YYDKDF (reference sequence). The CDR3 has 13 residues. Trimming left V 0 bases short and J 5 bases short, with 7 bases between. The CDR3 DNA follows: TGTGCCACCAGCAGAGAACAGACATATGGCTACACCTTC. Its protein is CATSREQTYGYTF.

This clonotype has more than one count but fewer than ten. The chain uses TRBV12-3 or TRBV12-4 and TRBJ2-3; 12 bases map to TRBD2. The trim removed 4 bases at V and 7 bases at J, leaving 3 bases unmatched. This CDR3 spans 14 amino acids. The CDR3 here is CASSSSGGGNTQYF. The CDR3 nucleotides are TGTGCCAGCAGTTCTAGCGGGGGGGGGAATACGCAGTATTTT.

This clonotype came up a few times. The chain uses TRBV7-2 and TRBJ2-7; D may be TRBD2 (5 bases). Per the germline V gene, CDR1 is SGHTA and CDR2 is FQGNSA. V was clipped by 3 bases and J by 2 bases, with 14 bases between them. The CDR3 length is 15 residues. The CDR3 protein is CASSFKGSGPYEQYF. The CDR3 coding sequence is TGTGCCAGCAGCTTTAAAGGGAGCGGTCCCTACGAGCAGTACTTC. The complete variable domain, with remaining parts taken from reference TRBV7-2 and TRBJ2-7, reads GAGVSQSPSNKVTEKGKDVELRCDPISGHTALYWYRQSLGQGLEFLIYFQGNSAPDKSGLPSDRFSAERTGGSVSTLTIQRTQQEDSAVYLCASSFKGSGPYEQYFGPGTRLTVT.

A remark on this clonotype: One end of the junction varies from germline; a read error may be responsible. This rearrangement joins TRBV3-1 to TRBJ2-1; no clear D gene. This CDR3 has 14 amino acids. Germline V lookup: CDR1 LGHDT, CDR2 YNNKEL (reference sequence). The CDR3 sequence is CASSLKSSYYEQFF. CDR3 DNA: TGTGCCAGCAGCCTTAAGTCCTCCTACTATGAGCAGTTCTTC.

This clonotype was detected many times. The rearrangement uses TRBV12-3 or TRBV12-4 and TRBJ2-1; 7 bases line up with TRBD1. There are 14 residues in the CDR3. Trimming took 8 bases from V and 6 from J; bases not matched to a gene: 10. CDR3 loop: CASGADRASNEQFF. CDR3 DNA: TGTGCCAGCGGCGCCGACAGGGCATCCAATGAGCAGTTCTTC.

This clonotype was observed at least ten times. The chain is built from TRBV5-1 and TRBJ1-1; D is uncertain. Trimming cost V 4 bases and J 0 bases, with 10 bases left between them. Germline V gives CDR1 SGHRS, CDR2 YFSETQ. This CDR3 is built from 14 residues. CDR3 sequence (DNA): TGCGCCAGCAGCGCGCGGAACATGAACACTGAAGCTTTCTTT. Residues: CASSARNMNTEAFF.

This clonotype was picked up a small number of times. The CDR3 coding sequence is TGCAGTGCTAGTACCCAGAACTCCTATAATTCACCCCTCCACTTT. It specifies CSASTQNSYNSPLHF. The V and J genes are TRBV20-1 and TRBJ1-6; D gene ambiguous. Germline CDR1 and CDR2: DFQATT and SNEGSKA (reference sequence). The V and J ends lost 3 bases and 0 bases respectively, with 9 bases between them. This CDR3 spans 15 amino acids.

In this sample, this clonotype turned up a few times. The chain is built from TRBV20-1 and TRBJ2-1; 10 bases are shared with TRBD2. V gave up 6 bases and J gave up 9 bases; unmatched junction bases: 11. Germline V gene data show CDR1 as DFQATT and CDR2 as SNEGSKA (reference sequence). CDR3 length: 14 residues. CDR3 region: CSATGTSDRSEQFF. The CDR3 DNA reads as TGCAGTGCCACCGGGACTAGCGATCGTAGTGAGCAGTTCTTC.

In its sample, this clonotype was seen many times. The V call is TRBV27, the J call TRBJ1-1, with 7 bases that match TRBD1. CDR3 length: 14 residues. CDR1 is MNHEY, CDR2 SMNVEV, per germline (reference sequence). The J segment lost 2 bases and the V segment lost 9 bases, leaving 9 bases of the junction unmatched. CDR3 sequence (DNA): TGTGCCAGTTCCTCCGGGACAGTAAACACTGAAGCTTTCTTT. It is translated as CASSSGTVNTEAFF.

The chain combines TRBV10-3 with TRBJ1-1; possible D gene TRBD1, 5 bases. The CDR3 totals 14 residues. The V end lost 3 bases, the J end lost 0 bases, and 8 bases lay between the germline ends. Germline values: CDR1 ENHRY, CDR2 SYGVKD. The CDR3 DNA reads TGTGCCATCAGTGACAGGGAAATGAACACTGAAGCTTTCTTT. It yields the protein CAISDREMNTEAFF.

The rearrangement joins TRBV10-3 to TRBJ1-1; maybe TRBD1 (6 bases). V was clipped by 7 bases and J by 6 bases, with 15 bases between them. CDR3 length: 13 amino acids. Looked up from germline, CDR1 is ENHRY and CDR2 is SYGVKD. The chain's CDR3 is CAINNPGQAEAFF. The CDR3 DNA sequence: TGTGCCATCAACAACCCGGGACAAGCTGAAGCTTTCTTT.

This clonotype appeared a few times. J is TRBJ1-3 and V is TRBV12-3 or TRBV12-4; no clear D gene. The V and J ends lost 3 bases and 3 bases respectively, with 6 bases between them. This CDR3 is 13 amino acids long. The CDR3 sequence: CASSLHSGNTIYF. Written as DNA, the CDR3 is TGTGCCAGCAGTTTGCACAGTGGAAACACCATATATTTT.

The chain combines TRBV4-1 with TRBJ2-7; no reliable D call. CDR1 and CDR2 (germline): MGHRA, YSYEKL. The CDR3 contains 14 residues. V was pared by 0 bases and J by 6 bases, with 12 bases between. CDR3: CASSQEARRREQYF. In nucleotides, the CDR3 is TGCGCCAGCAGCCAAGAGGCCAGACGACGCGAGCAGTACTTC.

The V call is TRBV20-1, the J call TRBJ2-1; 9 bases align to TRBD2. Germline loops: CDR1 DFQATT, CDR2 SNEGSKA (reference sequence). This CDR3 has 15 amino acids. After removal of 3 bases from V and 1 base from J, the junction contained 4 bases not matched to a gene. The CDR3 protein is CSASSGSVSYNEQFF. The CDR3 coding sequence is TGCAGTGCTAGTAGCGGGAGTGTATCCTACAATGAGCAGTTCTTC.

The chain carries TRBV7-2 and TRBJ1-5; weak D call: TRBD1 (5 bases). V lost 4 bases to trimming and J lost 6 bases, with 10 bases between them. This CDR3 region has 13 residues. The germline gives CDR1 SGHTA, CDR2 FQGNSA. The CDR3 here is CASSSGEGQPQHF. CDR3 nucleotide sequence: TGTGCCAGCAGCTCGGGGGAGGGTCAGCCCCAGCATTTT.

This clonotype was recorded once. The chain links TRBV5-1 to TRBJ2-5, with D perhaps matching TRBD2 (6 bases). V gave up 9 bases and J gave up 4 bases, with 16 bases separating them. CDR3 length: 13 amino acids. The germline V gene has CDR1 SGHRS and CDR2 YFSETQ. CDR3 residues: CATTPGSRETQYF. The CDR3 nucleotides read TGCGCCACCACCCCCGGGAGTAGAGAGACCCAGTACTTC.

This clonotype came up a few times. The J gene is TRBJ2-1, the V gene TRBV4-3; D is perhaps TRBD1 (6 bases). This CDR3 contains 15 residues. Germline V gene data show CDR1 as LGHNA and CDR2 as YSLEER. Trimming shortened V by 0 bases and J by 0 bases, and 6 bases separated the two germline ends. The CDR3 loop is CASSQEGGSYNEQFF. CDR3 bases: TGCGCCAGCAGCCAAGAAGGGGGCTCCTACAATGAGCAGTTCTTC.

The chain couples TRBV5-1 to TRBJ2-1, with D perhaps matching TRBD2 (5 bases). With 2 bases removed from V and 9 bases from J, the gap between germline ends came to 15 bases. Germline-derived CDR1 and CDR2 are SGHRS and YFSETQ. The CDR3 sequence is 14 residues long. CDR3 residues: CASSLSPGKGEQFF. The CDR3 nucleotides read TGCGCCAGCAGCTTATCTCCGGGAAAGGGTGAGCAGTTCTTC.

This clonotype has just a few counts. The CDR3 nucleotides are TGCGCCAGCAGCCCGATAGGCTTGGGGGAGACCCAGTACTTC. This codes for CASSPIGLGETQYF. V is TRBV5-1 and J is TRBJ2-5; the D is unclear. The CDR3 has 14 amino acids. CDR1 SGHRS and CDR2 YFSETQ come from the germline V gene. V lost 4 bases, J lost 5 bases, and 15 bases lay in between.

This rearrangement joins TRBV5-1 to TRBJ1-6; TRBD1 might be the D (6 bases). CDR3 length equals 14 residues. Trimming left V 4 bases short and J 6 bases short, with 11 bases between. The germline V gene encodes CDR1 SGHRS and CDR2 YFSETQ. The CDR3 DNA follows: TGCGCCAGCAGCCCCGGGACAACTAATTCACCCCTCCACTTT. Translation: CASSPGTTNSPLHF.

This clonotype has only a few counts. V usage is TRBV9 and J usage is TRBJ2-6; TRBD1 aligns across 7 bases. This CDR3 contains 16 residues. Germline CDR1 and CDR2: SGDLS and YYNGEE. Trimming took 0 bases from V and 2 from J; bases not matched to a gene: 2. CDR3 DNA: TGTGCCAGCAGCGTAGCTCAGGGGGCTGGGGCCAACGTCCTGACTTTC. Protein product: CASSVAQGAGANVLTF.

The chain recombines TRBV24-1 with TRBJ2-1; D might be TRBD1 (5 bases). The CDR3 runs 11 residues. V lost 7 bases and J lost 8, with 8 bases in between. Germline V CDR1 and CDR2: KGHDR, SFDVKD. The CDR3 region is CATSQGDEQFF. CDR3 sequence (DNA): TGTGCCACCAGCCAGGGCGATGAGCAGTTCTTC.

This clonotype has only a few counts. V gene TRBV5-1 combines with J gene TRBJ1-6; unclear D gene. CDR3 length: 13 amino acids. Germline-derived CDR1 and CDR2 are SGHRS and YFSETQ. The V and J ends lost 2 bases and 7 bases respectively, with 7 bases between them. CDR3 DNA: TGCGCCAGCAGCTTCGAACAGAATTCACCCCTCCACTTT. Protein product: CASSFEQNSPLHF.

This clonotype was recorded at least ten times. V gene TRBV7-9 combines with J gene TRBJ2-1; 10 bases fit TRBD2. The germline V gene encodes CDR1 SEHNR and CDR2 FQNEAQ (reference sequence). The CDR3 is 14 amino acids. V lost 6 bases and J lost 9; bases outside the gene matches: 8. The CDR3 loop is CASSALAGDVEQFF. CDR3 nucleotides: TGTGCCAGCAGTGCGCTAGCGGGAGACGTTGAGCAGTTCTTC.

The chain has TRBV6-5 and TRBJ2-7; 10 bases agree with TRBD2. The CDR3 is 14 amino acids. The trim removed 8 bases at V and 2 bases at J, leaving 6 bases unmatched. Looked up from germline, CDR1 is MNHEY and CDR2 is SVGAGI. As DNA, the CDR3 is TGTGCCAGCGTTCAAACTAGCGGGACCTACGAGCAGTACTTC. This codes for CASVQTSGTYEQYF.

About this clonotype: A junction end diverges from the germline sequence, so it may reflect a read error. The chain links TRBV12-3 or TRBV12-4 to TRBJ2-3; 8 bases match TRBD1. This CDR3 has 15 amino acids. CDR3 coding DNA: TGTGCCACCAGTCGAACAGGGGGGAGGACAGATACGCAGTATTTT. As protein: CATSRTGGRTDTQYF.